This is a list of T cell receptor beta chains from one sample in a study of blood T cell repertoires in COVID-19. Only in-frame clones appear in the TCRdb table, and some are missing; sequencing was by immunoSEQ multiplex PCR. Of some 90,000 clones listed, 83% are singletons. The source material was peripheral blood. These receptor sequences come from a human donor in a cohort sampled during active COVID-19. Both conserved end residues are part of each CDR3. A D gene is named only where the DNA matches it firmly. Clone size is given for some rows only: seen once, a few or many times, or a class if the clone is expanded.

-,-,TRBV6-1,TRBJ1-6,TGTGCCAGCAGTGAAGCACGAGAGTATAATTCACCCCTCCACTTT,CASSEAREYNSPLHF
once,-,TRBV29-1,TRBJ2-2,TGCAGCGTTGAATGGGGGCTCGGGGCGAACACCGGGGAGCTGTTTTTT,CSVEWGLGANTGELFF
few,TRBD2,TRBV10-3,TRBJ2-2,TGTGCCACCGCTCTAGCGGATCTAAACACCGGGGAGCTGTTTTTT,CATALADLNTGELFF
-,TRBD1,TRBV9,TRBJ1-4,TGTGCCAGCAGCGTAGGACAGGGGCCGCGCGCAACTAATGAAAAACTGTTTTTT,CASSVGQGPRATNEKLFF
once,TRBD2,TRBV5-1,TRBJ2-2,TGCGCCAGCAGCGGCGGACTAGCGGGAGGGCGGACCGGGGAGCTGTTTTTT,CASSGGLAGGRTGELFF
-,TRBD2,TRBV5-6,TRBJ2-1,TGTGCCAGCACCCAGGGACTAGCGGTTAGACGCGACAATGAGCAGTTCTTC,CASTQGLAVRRDNEQFF
-,-,TRBV6-6,TRBJ2-7,TGTGCCAGCAGCCAAGCGGACTCAACGGTGTTGGGGCAGTACTTC,CASSQADSTVLGQYF
-,TRBD2,TRBV19,TRBJ2-1,TGTGCCAGTAGTAGGGTAGCGGGGCGGTACAATGAGCAGTTCTTC,CASSRVAGRYNEQFF
-,TRBD1,TRBV5-4,TRBJ1-2,TGTGCCAGCAGCTTGAGGACAGGCTCGTATGGCTACACCTTC,CASSLRTGSYGYTF
-,-,TRBV5-1,TRBJ2-1,TGCGCCAGCAGCTTGCTGAGCGGGTACAATGAGCAGTTCTTC,CASSLLSGYNEQFF
few,TRBD1,TRBV27,TRBJ2-7,TGTGCCAGCGGACCTGGGACAGGGCAGTTTGGGTACGAGCAGTACTTC,CASGPGTGQFGYEQYF
few,TRBD1,TRBV2,TRBJ1-5,TGTGCCAGCAGTGAAGAGGGACAGGGGGTTCAGCCCCAGCATTTT,CASSEEGQGVQPQHF
-,TRBD1,TRBV5-5,TRBJ1-1,TGTGCCAGCAGCCTTCAGGGGGATACTGAAGCTTTCTTT,CASSLQGDTEAFF
-,-,TRBV5-1,TRBJ2-5,TGCGCCAGCAGCCCGACGGAACAGGGCTTCGGCGAGACCCAGTACTTC,CASSPTEQGFGETQYF
-,TRBD1,TRBV5-1,TRBJ2-7,TGCGCCAGCAGCTTGGGGGCGCAAGGGACAGGGGTCTACGAGCAGTACTTC,CASSLGAQGTGVYEQYF
-,-,TRBV5-6,TRBJ1-1,TGTGCCAGCAGCCGGGAACAGGGATCCTCTACTTTCTTT,CASSREQGSSTFF
-,-,TRBV7-9,TRBJ1-3,TGTGCCAGCAAGAAGGGGCCTAACTCTGGAAACACCATATATTTT,CASKKGPNSGNTIYF
few,TRBD1,TRBV6-5,TRBJ2-7,TGTGCCAGCAGTTACTCGGGGACAGCCTCCGAGCAGTACTTC,CASSYSGTASEQYF
-,-,TRBV29-1,TRBJ2-1,TGCAGCGTTGAAGGGTGGTCGGGGTCCTACAATGAGCAGTTCTTC,CSVEGWSGSYNEQFF
-,-,TRBV20-1,TRBJ2-1,TGCAGTGCAGAAAGGGGCAATGAGCAGTTCTTC,CSAERGNEQFF
-,TRBD1,TRBV5-1,TRBJ1-1,TGCGCCAGCAGCGTCGGGACAGCGAACACTGAAGCTTTCTTT,CASSVGTANTEAFF
-,TRBD2,TRBV5-4,TRBJ2-5,TGTGCCAGCAGCTTGGTAGCGGGAGATCAGGGTGAGACCCAGTACTTC,CASSLVAGDQGETQYF
-,-,TRBV5-6,TRBJ2-1,TGTGCCAGCAGCAAAAGGGGGGGCATCTACAATGAGCAGTTCTTC,CASSKRGGIYNEQFF
-,TRBD1,TRBV7-2,TRBJ2-2,TGTGCCAGCAGCAAAAGGACAGGGATCACCGGGGAGCTGTTTTTT,CASSKRTGITGELFF
-,TRBD1,TRBV5-4,TRBJ1-4,TGTGCCAGCAGCCTACGAAGACAGGGGATGGATGAAAAACTGTTTTTT,CASSLRRQGMDEKLFF
-,-,TRBV5-1,TRBJ2-2,TGCGCCAGCAGCTTGTATCGGAACACCGGGGAGCTGTTTTTT,CASSLYRNTGELFF
-,-,TRBV5-4,TRBJ1-3,TGTGCCAGCAGCCTCTGGGCAGCCTCTGGAAACACCATATATTTT,CASSLWAASGNTIYF
-,TRBD2,TRBV28,TRBJ2-3,TGTGCCAGCGGGCGACTAGCGGGACGCACAGATACGCAGTATTTT,CASGRLAGRTDTQYF